This T cell receptor beta chain was identified in a study of blood T cell repertoires in COVID-19. Those enrolled in Seattle joined during active infection and were followed longitudinally afterward. Germline CDR1 reads SGHAT; CDR2 reads FQNNGV. V was trimmed by 1 base and J by 5 bases, leaving 6 bases between them. The CDR3 extends over 13 amino acids. Original processing methods: Nucleated cell counts were estimated from reference gene primer amplification. Data came from immunoSEQ multiplex PCR; TCRdb stores just in-frame clones and leaves some out. V, J and clone size are taken as reported in that table, and D and trimming were inferred from the DNA itself. The table lists 150,000 or so clones, approximately 85% of them singletons.

Sequencing was done on a sample of peripheral blood. The clonotype comes from a woman in her 50s with COVID-19, enrolled during active disease. V gene TRBV11-2 combines with J gene TRBJ1-5; D perhaps matches TRBD1 (5 bases). CDR3 in amino acids: CASSLGRDQPQHF. CDR3 nucleotides: TGTGCCAGCAGCTTAGGCAGGGATCAGCCCCAGCATTTT.